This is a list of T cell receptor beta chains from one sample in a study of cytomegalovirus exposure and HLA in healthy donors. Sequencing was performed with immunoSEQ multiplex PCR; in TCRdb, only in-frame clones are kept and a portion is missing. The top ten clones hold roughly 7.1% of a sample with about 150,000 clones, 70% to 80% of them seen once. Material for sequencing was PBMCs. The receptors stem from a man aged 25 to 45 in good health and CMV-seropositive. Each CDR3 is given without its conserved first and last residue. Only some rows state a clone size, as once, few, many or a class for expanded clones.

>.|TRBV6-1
ASSEAAGAVFYGYT
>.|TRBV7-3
ASSPAGTGLYEQY
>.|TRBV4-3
ASSQEGGSGANVLT
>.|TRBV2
ASSEKLRGYGNTIY
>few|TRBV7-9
ASTPTVSYEQY
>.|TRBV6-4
ASSSSGGQNTEAF
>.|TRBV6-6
ASSQGTATSNQPQH
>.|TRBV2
ASRGPVGEQY
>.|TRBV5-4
ASSLMVAGGQSYNEQF
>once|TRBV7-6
ASSLASGEYPELF
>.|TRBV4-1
ASSQEEGQGIRYGYT
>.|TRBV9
ASNTGATNEKLF
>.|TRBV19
ASSIDLLGQGARTGELF
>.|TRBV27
ASSSPPGGIYEQY
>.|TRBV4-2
ASSPGQGATEAF
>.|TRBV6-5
ATTRDAGANVLT
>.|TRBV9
ASSASGAASTEAF
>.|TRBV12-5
ASGGQGYTEAF
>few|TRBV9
ASSVEGLAGYNEQF
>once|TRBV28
ASTLGGTGSLEQY
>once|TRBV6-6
ASSYSSGQGYEQY
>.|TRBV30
AWMGLAGYYNEQF
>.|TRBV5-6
ASSGTGGANTGELF
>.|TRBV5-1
ASSSTQAGGPTGELF
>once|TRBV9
ASSLGLGKNSYEQY
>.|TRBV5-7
ASSPLSYEQY
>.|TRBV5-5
ASSRGNRNEKLF